The rows below give T cell receptor beta chains drawn from one sample of a study of cytomegalovirus exposure and HLA in healthy donors. Data came from immunoSEQ multiplex PCR; TCRdb stores just in-frame clones and leaves some out. The sample includes around 150,000 clones, approximately 79% of them seen just once. The sequencing input was PBMCs. The receptors derive from a man aged 40-49 years in good health and CMV-seropositive. Both conserved end residues are part of each CDR3. D genes are given only for firm matches. Expanded clones are given a class, and other clones once, few, many or no size at all.

J gene	D gene	clone size	V gene	CDR3 DNA	CDR3 protein
TRBJ1-4	-	-	TRBV30	TGTGCCTGGACTCCTCCGGGCCCGGGGGAAAAACTGTTTTTT	CAWTPPGPGEKLFF
TRBJ1-4	TRBD1	once	TRBV6-6	TGTGCCAGCAGTTACAGACAGGGAGGTAACGAAAAACTGTTTTTT	CASSYRQGGNEKLFF
TRBJ1-2	-	-	TRBV6-5	TGTGCCAGCAGTTACTCCCGGGGTGGCTACACCTTC	CASSYSRGGYTF
TRBJ1-4	-	once	TRBV19	TGTGCCAGTAGTACCCAGACCCCGCGGGAAAAACTGTTTTTT	CASSTQTPREKLFF
TRBJ2-1	TRBD2	-	TRBV11-2	TGTGCCAGCAGCTTAGATCGGGGCCTAGCGGGAGGGCTGAATGAGCAGTTCTTC	CASSLDRGLAGGLNEQFF
TRBJ1-1	TRBD1	-	TRBV19	TGTGCCAGTAGTATAATAGGGGGCTTGAACACTGAAGCTTTCTTT	CASSIIGGLNTEAFF
TRBJ2-7	-	-	TRBV5-1	TGCGCCAGCAGCTTTAGAAGGGGTGGCTACGAGCAGTACTTC	CASSFRRGGYEQYF
TRBJ2-3	-	-	TRBV7-3	TGTGCCAGCAGCAATCCAGGGGTAGATACGCAGTATTTT	CASSNPGVDTQYF
TRBJ2-3	-	-	TRBV5-1	TGCGCCAGCAGCTTGGCCGGGAGAGCCGATACGCAGTATTTT	CASSLAGRADTQYF
TRBJ2-7	-	-	TRBV27	TGTGCCAGCAGTTTGCACGGGGTCTACGAGCAGTACTTC	CASSLHGVYEQYF
TRBJ1-5	-	-	TRBV6-6	TGTGCCAGCAGTTACAGAACAGATAGCAATCAGCCCCAGCATTTT	CASSYRTDSNQPQHF
TRBJ2-7	-	-	TRBV11-2	TGTGCCAGCAGCGAGCTCCTCGGCGGACTTAACGCCTACGAGCAGTACTTC	CASSELLGGLNAYEQYF
TRBJ2-7	TRBD1	-	TRBV19	TGTGCCAGACGACAGGGAGTCCACGAGCAGTACTTC	CARRQGVHEQYF
TRBJ1-2	-	-	TRBV28	TGTGCCAGCAGTTTACAACCCCTCGGTGGCTACACCTTC	CASSLQPLGGYTF
TRBJ2-2	TRBD2	-	TRBV14	TGTGCCAGCAGTGAGGGACTAGCGGAGACCGGGGAGCTGTTTTTT	CASSEGLAETGELFF
TRBJ2-3	-	-	TRBV19	TGTGCCAGTAGTATTGGTGGGGGCAACACAGATACGCAGTATTTT	CASSIGGGNTDTQYF
TRBJ1-1	-	-	TRBV20-1	TGCAGTGCTAGAGAGAGCACTGAAGCTTTCTTT	CSARESTEAFF
TRBJ2-3	TRBD2	-	TRBV9	TGTGCCAGCAACGGGACTAGCGGCGCAGATACGCAGTATTTT	CASNGTSGADTQYF
TRBJ1-1	-	-	TRBV5-1	TGCGCCAGCAGCTTTTTGGGAGAGAACACTGAAGCTTTCTTT	CASSFLGENTEAFF
TRBJ1-1	-	-	TRBV5-1	TGCGCCAGCAGCTACCCGGAGATGAACACTGAAGCTTTCTTT	CASSYPEMNTEAFF
TRBJ2-3	-	once	TRBV19	TGTGCCAGTAGTATAGGGAGCGGGGGACAGAACTCAGATACGCAGTATTTT	CASSIGSGGQNSDTQYF
TRBJ2-7	TRBD2	once	TRBV11-2	TGTGCCAGCAGCCCCGGGGGGAAAATCGGCGAGCAGTACTTC	CASSPGGKIGEQYF
TRBJ1-1	-	-	TRBV19	TGTGCCAGTAGTCCCCAGGGACATCCGAACACTGAAGCTTTCTTT	CASSPQGHPNTEAFF
TRBJ2-5	-	-	TRBV7-8	TGTGCCAGCAGCTTAGCAGGGAGAGAGACCCAGTACTTC	CASSLAGRETQYF
TRBJ1-6	-	-	TRBV5-1	TGCGCCAGCAGCTTGGTCTCAGGACTTAATTCACCCCTCCACTTT	CASSLVSGLNSPLHF
TRBJ2-7	TRBD2	-	TRBV30	TGTGCCTGGATAATGGCGGGAGGGCCGCTTGAGCAGTACTTC	CAWIMAGGPLEQYF
TRBJ2-6	-	-	TRBV5-1	TGCGCCAGCAGAATTGGGGGGTCAGGGGCCAACGTCCTGACTTTC	CASRIGGSGANVLTF
TRBJ2-7	TRBD1	few	TRBV2	TGTGCCAGCAAGCCAGGGACAGGGAAGAACTACGAGCAGTACTTC	CASKPGTGKNYEQYF
TRBJ2-2	-	-	TRBV19	TGTGCCAGTAGTATTTATGGCGGAGTGAACACCGGGGAGCTGTTTTTT	CASSIYGGVNTGELFF
TRBJ2-3	TRBD2	-	TRBV2	TGTGCCAGCAGACTACACCGAGCGGGAAGCACAGATACGCAGTATTTT	CASRLHRAGSTDTQYF
TRBJ1-1	-	-	TRBV5-1	TGCGCCAGCAGCTTGGGGAGAGAAAACACTGAAGCTTTCTTT	CASSLGRENTEAFF
TRBJ1-1	TRBD1	-	TRBV6-5	TGTGCCAGCAGGGGGGACAGGCCTGAAGCTTTCTTT	CASRGDRPEAFF
TRBJ2-7	TRBD1	few	TRBV5-4	TGTGCCAGCAGCTTGCCCGGGACAGCGCCGGGCGAGCAGTACTTC	CASSLPGTAPGEQYF
TRBJ2-6	TRBD2	-	TRBV28	TGTGCCAGCAGTGAGACTAGCTCTGGGACCAACGTCCTGACTTTC	CASSETSSGTNVLTF
TRBJ2-5	TRBD2	-	TRBV30	TGTGCCTGGAGTCCGGGACTAGCGGGAGCGGAGACCCAGTACTTC	CAWSPGLAGAETQYF
TRBJ2-5	-	-	TRBV28	TGTGCCAGCAGTTTTAGCCTGACTAGTGCAGAGACCCAGTACTTC	CASSFSLTSAETQYF
TRBJ2-1	TRBD2	once	TRBV19	TGTGCCAGTAGTATGACCTTACTAGCGGGAGGGCCTAATGAGCAGTTCTTC	CASSMTLLAGGPNEQFF
TRBJ2-7	TRBD1	few	TRBV5-4	TGTGCCAGCAGCACGGGACAGGGGAAGGACGAGCAGTACTTC	CASSTGQGKDEQYF
TRBJ1-2	-	-	TRBV6-1	TGTGCCAGCAGTGAAGACAGGAGAGACTATGGCTACACCTTC	CASSEDRRDYGYTF
TRBJ1-2	-	few	TRBV6-1	TGTGCCAGCACCCCCATGTCGGGTGGATTTGGTGGCTACACCTTC	CASTPMSGGFGGYTF
TRBJ1-5	-	-	TRBV11-2	TGTGCCAGCAGCAAGGGGGTCATGGACAATCAGCCCCAGCATTTT	CASSKGVMDNQPQHF
TRBJ2-2	-	-	TRBV18	TGTGCCAGCTCACCCCTCGCGGGGACCAACACCGGGGAGCTGTTTTTT	CASSPLAGTNTGELFF
TRBJ2-7	TRBD2	-	TRBV27	TGTGCCAGCAGTTTAAGTGGCGGGAGGGAGTTCGAGCAGTACTTC	CASSLSGGREFEQYF
TRBJ1-5	-	-	TRBV19	TGTGCCAGTAGTATAGTTGGCAGGGTCACCCCTTATAGCAATCAGCCCCAGCATTTT	CASSIVGRVTPYSNQPQHF
TRBJ2-7	TRBD1	few	TRBV11-3	TGTGCCAGCAGCTTAGCCGGACAGGCTTACGAGCAGTACTTC	CASSLAGQAYEQYF
TRBJ2-5	-	-	TRBV6-5	TGTGCCAGCACCCCGCCGCGGAACCAAGAGACCCAGTACTTC	CASTPPRNQETQYF
TRBJ1-2	-	-	TRBV5-1	TGCGCCAGCACCCCGGGGGGGTCCTATGGCTACACCTTC	CASTPGGSYGYTF
TRBJ1-2	-	once	TRBV19	TGTGCCAGTAACAAGAGGCAGGGGCTAATGGATGGCTACACCTTC	CASNKRQGLMDGYTF
TRBJ2-7	TRBD2	-	TRBV5-6	TGTGCCAGCAGCCCCGGGAGGCTCCTCGGCTACGAGCAGTACTTC	CASSPGRLLGYEQYF
TRBJ2-4	TRBD2	few	TRBV6-5	TGTGCCAGTCAAGTAGCGGGAGCCAAAAACATTCAGTACTTC	CASQVAGAKNIQYF
TRBJ2-1	TRBD2	-	TRBV5-1	TGCGCCAGCAGCTTGGGACTAGCGGCCTCAGGGGATGAGCAGTTCTTC	CASSLGLAASGDEQFF
TRBJ2-7	-	-	TRBV6-5	TGTGCCAGCAGTTTAGAGGCTAGTGTATACGAGCAGTACTTC	CASSLEASVYEQYF
TRBJ2-7	TRBD2	-	TRBV5-1	TGCGCCAGCAGCTTGTTCCTAGCTGCGGGAGTTTCAGACGAGCAGTACTTC	CASSLFLAAGVSDEQYF
TRBJ1-6	-	once	TRBV5-6	TGTGCCAGCAGCCCCCTGGGCCCTAATTCACCCCTCCACTTT	CASSPLGPNSPLHF
TRBJ2-7	-	-	TRBV2	TGTGCCAGCAACCTCCAGGGTAAACTCTACGAGCAGTACTTC	CASNLQGKLYEQYF
TRBJ1-5	-	-	TRBV10-3	TGTGCCATCAGTGACCCAGCCGGGGGGAGCAATCAGCCCCAGCATTTT	CAISDPAGGSNQPQHF
TRBJ2-2	-	-	TRBV30	TGTGCCTGGGCAGGGATCTTCACCGGGGAGCTGTTTTTT	CAWAGIFTGELFF